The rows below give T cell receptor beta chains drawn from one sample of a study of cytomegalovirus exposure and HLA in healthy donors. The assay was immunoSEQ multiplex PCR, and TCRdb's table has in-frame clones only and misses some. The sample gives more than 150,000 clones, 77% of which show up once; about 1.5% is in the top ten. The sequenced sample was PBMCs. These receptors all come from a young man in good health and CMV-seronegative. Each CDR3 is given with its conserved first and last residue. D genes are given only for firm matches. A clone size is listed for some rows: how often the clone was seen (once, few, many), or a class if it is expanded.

cdr3_nt: TGTGCCAGCAGCTTAGATGCGAGCACAGATACGCAGTATTTT; cdr3_aa: CASSLDASTDTQYF; v_call: TRBV7-9; clone_size: -; d_call: -; j_call: TRBJ2-3
cdr3_nt: TGTGCCAGTAATGGGGGACAGGGCGGTATCGGGGAGCTGTTTTTT; cdr3_aa: CASNGGQGGIGELFF; v_call: TRBV19; clone_size: -; d_call: TRBD1; j_call: TRBJ2-2
cdr3_nt: TGTTCCAGCAGCCAATCCGGGACAGGGGGCGGCTACACCTTC; cdr3_aa: CSSSQSGTGGGYTF; v_call: TRBV7-9; clone_size: -; d_call: TRBD1; j_call: TRBJ1-2
cdr3_nt: TGTGCCAGCAGTTTGCGAGGCAATCAGCCCCAGCATTTT; cdr3_aa: CASSLRGNQPQHF; v_call: TRBV6-5; clone_size: -; d_call: -; j_call: TRBJ1-5
cdr3_nt: TGCGCCAGCAGCACCGGACATGACGGAAACACCATATATTTT; cdr3_aa: CASSTGHDGNTIYF; v_call: TRBV5-1; clone_size: once; d_call: -; j_call: TRBJ1-3
cdr3_nt: TGTGCCAGCAGACTACAGGGGGCCCCCTACAATGAGCAGTTCTTC; cdr3_aa: CASRLQGAPYNEQFF; v_call: TRBV7-9; clone_size: -; d_call: TRBD1; j_call: TRBJ2-1
cdr3_nt: TGCGCCAGCAGCCAAGGGGTACTACGCAGCGGCTATGGCTACACCTTC; cdr3_aa: CASSQGVLRSGYGYTF; v_call: TRBV4-1; clone_size: -; d_call: -; j_call: TRBJ1-2
cdr3_nt: TGTGCCAGTAGTATAGCTAGCGGGGGTGACAATGAGCAGTTCTTC; cdr3_aa: CASSIASGGDNEQFF; v_call: TRBV19; clone_size: -; d_call: TRBD2; j_call: TRBJ2-1
cdr3_nt: TGTGCCACCAGCACATGGGACAGCATCTCCTACAATGAGCAGTTCTTC; cdr3_aa: CATSTWDSISYNEQFF; v_call: TRBV15; clone_size: once; d_call: TRBD1; j_call: TRBJ2-1
cdr3_nt: TGTGCCAGCAGTTTTCGGGGGACCTTTTACGAGCAGTACTTC; cdr3_aa: CASSFRGTFYEQYF; v_call: TRBV27; clone_size: once; d_call: -; j_call: TRBJ2-7
cdr3_nt: TGTGCCAGCAGTTTCCCGAATTCACCCCTCCACTTT; cdr3_aa: CASSFPNSPLHF; v_call: TRBV27; clone_size: -; d_call: -; j_call: TRBJ1-6
cdr3_nt: TGTGCCACCAGCACGGGGAGGACTAGCGGGAGGAGCACAGATACGCAGTATTTT; cdr3_aa: CATSTGRTSGRSTDTQYF; v_call: TRBV15; clone_size: -; d_call: TRBD2; j_call: TRBJ2-3
cdr3_nt: TGTGCCAGCAGTGGGGCCATGCAGGGAGGGCAGCCCCAGCATTTT; cdr3_aa: CASSGAMQGGQPQHF; v_call: TRBV2; clone_size: -; d_call: -; j_call: TRBJ1-5
cdr3_nt: TGTGCCAGCAGTTGGACCAGGACAGGGCTAAACTATGGCTACACCTTC; cdr3_aa: CASSWTRTGLNYGYTF; v_call: TRBV28; clone_size: once; d_call: TRBD1; j_call: TRBJ1-2
cdr3_nt: TGTGCCAGCAGAACCACAGGGGGTTCTTTCCAAGAGACCCAGTACTTC; cdr3_aa: CASRTTGGSFQETQYF; v_call: TRBV7-9; clone_size: -; d_call: TRBD1; j_call: TRBJ2-5
cdr3_nt: TGTGCCAGCAGCCCCTCCGACAGGGGTCAAGACACCATATATTTT; cdr3_aa: CASSPSDRGQDTIYF; v_call: TRBV7-8; clone_size: -; d_call: TRBD1; j_call: TRBJ1-3
cdr3_nt: TGCGCCAGCAATGGACAGGGGATGGGCGAGCAGTACTTC; cdr3_aa: CASNGQGMGEQYF; v_call: TRBV10-2; clone_size: -; d_call: TRBD1; j_call: TRBJ2-7
cdr3_nt: TGTGCCAGCAGCTACCGTCAGATCACAGATACGCAGTATTTT; cdr3_aa: CASSYRQITDTQYF; v_call: TRBV11-3; clone_size: -; d_call: -; j_call: TRBJ2-3
cdr3_nt: TGTGCCACCAGCAGAGACCGCGGGACTACTAACACCGGGGAGCTGTTTTTT; cdr3_aa: CATSRDRGTTNTGELFF; v_call: TRBV15; clone_size: -; d_call: TRBD2; j_call: TRBJ2-2
cdr3_nt: TGCGCCAGCAGCTTGAACAGACCAGAAGAGACCCAGTACTTC; cdr3_aa: CASSLNRPEETQYF; v_call: TRBV5-1; clone_size: few; d_call: -; j_call: TRBJ2-5
cdr3_nt: TGTGCCAGCAGCTGGTCATCAGGGGGCGCCTACGAGCAGTACTTC; cdr3_aa: CASSWSSGGAYEQYF; v_call: TRBV13; clone_size: -; d_call: TRBD1; j_call: TRBJ2-7
cdr3_nt: TGCGCCAGCAGCCACGGACAGCTGAACACTGAAGCTTTCTTT; cdr3_aa: CASSHGQLNTEAFF; v_call: TRBV4-1; clone_size: -; d_call: -; j_call: TRBJ1-1
cdr3_nt: TGTGCCAGCAGTTTGTCGGCGGGCGATAGCAATCAGCCCCAGCATTTT; cdr3_aa: CASSLSAGDSNQPQHF; v_call: TRBV27; clone_size: few; d_call: -; j_call: TRBJ1-5
cdr3_nt: TGCGCCAGCAGCCGGGAACAGGGGCCCTTTTATAGCAATCAGCCCCAGCATTTT; cdr3_aa: CASSREQGPFYSNQPQHF; v_call: TRBV4-1; clone_size: -; d_call: TRBD1; j_call: TRBJ1-5
cdr3_nt: TGCGCCAGCTCAGGGCAAGGGGGAAACACCATATATTTT; cdr3_aa: CASSGQGGNTIYF; v_call: TRBV23-1; clone_size: -; d_call: -; j_call: TRBJ1-3
cdr3_nt: TGCGCCAGCAGCTTCAGGACTAATGAAAAACTGTTTTTT; cdr3_aa: CASSFRTNEKLFF; v_call: TRBV5-1; clone_size: -; d_call: -; j_call: TRBJ1-4
cdr3_nt: TGTGCCTGGAGTAACGGGGGAGAAGCTTTCTTT; cdr3_aa: CAWSNGGEAFF; v_call: TRBV30; clone_size: -; d_call: -; j_call: TRBJ1-1
cdr3_nt: TGCGCCAGCAGCCAAGAGACAGGGAGAGTAGGAAATTCACCCCTCCACTTT; cdr3_aa: CASSQETGRVGNSPLHF; v_call: TRBV4-1; clone_size: -; d_call: TRBD1; j_call: TRBJ1-6
cdr3_nt: TGTGCCAGCAGGACTTATTCCTCGGTAAGAGATTCTAATGAAAAACTGTTTTTT; cdr3_aa: CASRTYSSVRDSNEKLFF; v_call: TRBV6-4; clone_size: -; d_call: -; j_call: TRBJ1-4
cdr3_nt: TGTGCCAGCATTGGACAAAACACTGAAGCTTTCTTT; cdr3_aa: CASIGQNTEAFF; v_call: TRBV2; clone_size: -; d_call: -; j_call: TRBJ1-1
cdr3_nt: TGTGCCAGCAGTGCCCCGGGACAGTCTTACAATGAGCAGTTCTTC; cdr3_aa: CASSAPGQSYNEQFF; v_call: TRBV28; clone_size: -; d_call: TRBD1; j_call: TRBJ2-1
cdr3_nt: TGCAGCACTCCGTTCGGGAAGGGAGACCAGTACTTC; cdr3_aa: CSTPFGKGDQYF; v_call: TRBV29-1; clone_size: -; d_call: -; j_call: TRBJ2-5
cdr3_nt: TGTGCCAGCAGCAAACAGGGGGAAACTGAAGCTTTCTTT; cdr3_aa: CASSKQGETEAFF; v_call: TRBV21-1; clone_size: -; d_call: -; j_call: TRBJ1-1
cdr3_nt: TGTGCCAGCATCTTCCTCAGCGGGGGGGCACGGGAGCAGTTCTTC; cdr3_aa: CASIFLSGGAREQFF; v_call: TRBV5-6; clone_size: -; d_call: TRBD2; j_call: TRBJ2-1
cdr3_nt: TGCGCCAGCAGTACTGAGGGCGGAAATTTGGTATTAGCGGGAGGGCCTTTGGAGCAGTTCTTC; cdr3_aa: CASSTEGGNLVLAGGPLEQFF; v_call: TRBV4-1; clone_size: -; d_call: TRBD2; j_call: TRBJ2-1
cdr3_nt: TGTGCCAGCAGTTACTCGTTTGGGGCTTACGAGCAGTACTTC; cdr3_aa: CASSYSFGAYEQYF; v_call: TRBV6-5; clone_size: -; d_call: -; j_call: TRBJ2-7
cdr3_nt: TGTGCCAGCAGCGCGGGTAGGACAGCAAATTATGGCTACACCTTC; cdr3_aa: CASSAGRTANYGYTF; v_call: TRBV9; clone_size: once; d_call: -; j_call: TRBJ1-2
cdr3_nt: TGTGCCAGCTCACTTGGGACAGGGGGCGTGGATGGCTACACCTTC; cdr3_aa: CASSLGTGGVDGYTF; v_call: TRBV18; clone_size: -; d_call: TRBD1; j_call: TRBJ1-2
cdr3_nt: TGTGCCAGTAGCAAGGGCCCCGGGACTAGCGGGGGGCGCACAGATACGCAGTATTTT; cdr3_aa: CASSKGPGTSGGRTDTQYF; v_call: TRBV19; clone_size: few; d_call: TRBD2; j_call: TRBJ2-3
cdr3_nt: TGCGCCAGCAGCCATTCCAACACAGATACGCAGTATTTT; cdr3_aa: CASSHSNTDTQYF; v_call: TRBV4-3; clone_size: few; d_call: -; j_call: TRBJ2-3
cdr3_nt: TGTGCCAGTAGCTCCGGGGGGAGATCCAATAATTCACCCCTCCACTTT; cdr3_aa: CASSSGGRSNNSPLHF; v_call: TRBV19; clone_size: -; d_call: -; j_call: TRBJ1-6
cdr3_nt: TGTGCCAGCCCTGACAGGGGCCACAGGGAGCAGTTCTTC; cdr3_aa: CASPDRGHREQFF; v_call: TRBV6-1; clone_size: -; d_call: TRBD1; j_call: TRBJ2-1
cdr3_nt: TGTGCCAGCAGGAAGACAGGCTCGGGACGGGCATCGATCAATGAGCAGTTCTTC; cdr3_aa: CASRKTGSGRASINEQFF; v_call: TRBV11-3; clone_size: -; d_call: -; j_call: TRBJ2-1
cdr3_nt: TGCGCCAGCAGCTCATCGGGACAGGGCCTCAATGAGCAGTTCTTC; cdr3_aa: CASSSSGQGLNEQFF; v_call: TRBV5-1; clone_size: -; d_call: TRBD1; j_call: TRBJ2-1
cdr3_nt: TGTGCCAGTAAAACAGGGGGCGGTTTGGACACTGAAGCTTTCTTT; cdr3_aa: CASKTGGGLDTEAFF; v_call: TRBV19; clone_size: once; d_call: TRBD1; j_call: TRBJ1-1
cdr3_nt: TGTGCCAGCAGTGAAGTCGACAGGGGGAATTCACCCCTCCACTTT; cdr3_aa: CASSEVDRGNSPLHF; v_call: TRBV6-1; clone_size: -; d_call: TRBD1; j_call: TRBJ1-6
cdr3_nt: TGCGCCAGCAGCCAAGATGGGGCCACCTTTCAATTCCCGGGCAATGAGCAGTTCTTC; cdr3_aa: CASSQDGATFQFPGNEQFF; v_call: TRBV4-1; clone_size: -; d_call: -; j_call: TRBJ2-1
cdr3_nt: TGTGCCAGCAGCGGACAGGGGGCTAACTATGGCTACACCTTC; cdr3_aa: CASSGQGANYGYTF; v_call: TRBV9; clone_size: -; d_call: TRBD1; j_call: TRBJ1-2
cdr3_nt: TGTGCCAGCAGCTTTAAGGGACAGGGGAACGAAAAACTGTTTTTT; cdr3_aa: CASSFKGQGNEKLFF; v_call: TRBV7-9; clone_size: few; d_call: TRBD1; j_call: TRBJ1-4
cdr3_nt: TGTGCCAGCAGCTACCGAGGAGGACAGGGAAACACCATATATTTT; cdr3_aa: CASSYRGGQGNTIYF; v_call: TRBV6-5; clone_size: -; d_call: -; j_call: TRBJ1-3
cdr3_nt: TGTGCCAGCAGCGCGGGACCCTCCTACGAGCAGTACTTC; cdr3_aa: CASSAGPSYEQYF; v_call: TRBV2; clone_size: few; d_call: -; j_call: TRBJ2-7
cdr3_nt: TGTGCCAGCAGTGAAAGTCGGGGGTGGGAGACCCAGTACTTC; cdr3_aa: CASSESRGWETQYF; v_call: TRBV2; clone_size: few; d_call: -; j_call: TRBJ2-5
cdr3_nt: TGTGCCAGCAGTGAGGTGGCCAATCAGCCCCAGCATTTT; cdr3_aa: CASSEVANQPQHF; v_call: TRBV6-5; clone_size: few; d_call: -; j_call: TRBJ1-5
cdr3_nt: TGCGCCAGCAGCTTGGGAGGCCGCCCAGAAGCTTTCTTT; cdr3_aa: CASSLGGRPEAFF; v_call: TRBV5-1; clone_size: few; d_call: -; j_call: TRBJ1-1
cdr3_nt: TGTGCCAGCAGCTTTAACGGCCCTAGAACCTCCTACGAGCAGTACTTC; cdr3_aa: CASSFNGPRTSYEQYF; v_call: TRBV7-2; clone_size: once; d_call: -; j_call: TRBJ2-7
cdr3_nt: TGCGCCAGCAGCCAAGGGGCGGGACGTGACAATGAGCAGTTCTTC; cdr3_aa: CASSQGAGRDNEQFF; v_call: TRBV4-3; clone_size: -; d_call: -; j_call: TRBJ2-1
cdr3_nt: TGTGCCAGCACCCTTGGAGGGATAACCAAAAACATTCAGTACTTC; cdr3_aa: CASTLGGITKNIQYF; v_call: TRBV2; clone_size: -; d_call: -; j_call: TRBJ2-4
cdr3_nt: TGTGCCAGCAGTCTTAACACAGGGAGAACCGGGGAGCTGTTTTTT; cdr3_aa: CASSLNTGRTGELFF; v_call: TRBV6-5; clone_size: few; d_call: -; j_call: TRBJ2-2
cdr3_nt: TGTGCCAGCATGGCCGTAAGCGGGGGGCCCTACGAGCAGTACTTC; cdr3_aa: CASMAVSGGPYEQYF; v_call: TRBV4-2; clone_size: -; d_call: TRBD2; j_call: TRBJ2-7
cdr3_nt: TGTGCCAGCAAAAATCACGGACCGGGACTAGCTGACGAGCAGTACTTC; cdr3_aa: CASKNHGPGLADEQYF; v_call: TRBV2; clone_size: -; d_call: TRBD2; j_call: TRBJ2-7